This passage covers 18 T cell receptor beta chains from one sample sequenced in a study of shared clonotypes between healthy human individuals. Produced via immunoSEQ multiplex PCR; TCRdb's table is partial and in-frame only. The sample contains some 2,400,000 clones, around 95% of which appear only once. Material: naive CD4+ T cells sorted from blood. Subset described: CD45RA+ positively selected. These receptors were taken from a man aged 18 to 29 in good health.

The genes are TRBV4-3 and TRBJ2-3; D call uncertain. The V and J ends lost 1 base and 6 bases respectively, with 14 bases between them. The CDR3 length is 15 residues. The germline gives CDR1 LGHNA, CDR2 YSLEER. The DNA of the CDR3 is TGCGCCAGCAGCCAAGTCGATGGCTTCGTTGATACGCAGTATTTT. Protein product: CASSQVDGFVDTQYF.

The chain links TRBV28 to TRBJ2-7, with D maybe TRBD1 (5 bases). This CDR3 is built from 14 residues. The germline V gene encodes CDR1 MDHEN and CDR2 SYDVKM. The ends were cut back, 8 bases at V and 2 bases at J, with 16 bases in the middle. CDR3 nucleotide sequence: TGTGCCAGCGTGCGCCCCAGGGCTCCCTACGAGCAGTACTTC. Its translation is CASVRPRAPYEQYF.

This clone was observed a single time. This chain joins TRBV11-3 and TRBJ1-3; the D is unclear. The CDR3 runs to 15 residues. The V end was cut by 4 bases, the J end by 0 bases, with 10 bases between. CDR1 and CDR2 (germline): SGHNT, YENEEA. DNA for the CDR3: TGTGCCAGCAGCTCGACATTTTCCTCTGGAAACACCATATATTTT. Its translation is CASSSTFSSGNTIYF. The whole variable domain, filled in from reference TRBV11-3 and TRBJ1-3, reads EAGVVQSPRYKIIEKKQPVAFWCNPISGHNTLYWYLQNLGQGPELLIRYENEEAVDDSQLPKDRFSAERLKGVDSTLKIQPAELGDSAVYLCASSSTFSSGNTIYFGEGSWLTVV.

The chain employs TRBV6-4 and TRBJ2-2; 11 bases match TRBD1. J gave up 5 bases and V 6 bases, and 8 bases lay outside the gene matches. This CDR3 has 16 amino acids. The germline V gene has CDR1 MRHNA and CDR2 SNTAGT. The CDR3 spells CASSRGTGGITGELFF. The CDR3 DNA is TGTGCCAGCAGCCGCGGGACAGGGGGTATTACCGGGGAGCTGTTTTTT.

The chain uses TRBV7-2 and TRBJ2-1; weak D call: TRBD1 (5 bases). V dropped 3 bases and J dropped 3 bases, with 9 bases sitting between them. The CDR3 is 14 residues long. The germline gives CDR1 SGHTA, CDR2 FQGNSA. This chain's CDR3 is CASSLGQIYNEQFF. In DNA form, the CDR3 reads TGTGCCAGCAGCTTGGGGCAGATCTACAATGAGCAGTTCTTC.

J is TRBJ2-6 and V is TRBV9; D is possibly TRBD1 (6 bases). CDR3 size: 16 residues. Germline CDR1 reads SGDLS; CDR2 reads YYNGEE. Trimming pared 3 bases from V and 2 bases from J, leaving 12 bases between. CDR3 region: CASSAYRDPGANVLTF. The CDR3 DNA sequence: TGTGCCAGCAGCGCATACAGGGACCCTGGGGCCAACGTCCTGACTTTC. Based on the CDR3 plus reference TRBV9 and TRBJ2-6, the full variable domain is DSGVTQTPKHLITATGQRVTLRCSPRSGDLSVYWYQQSLDQGLQFLIQYYNGEERAKGNILERFSAQQFPDLHSELNLSSLELGDSALYFCASSAYRDPGANVLTFGAGSRLTVL.

The chain links TRBV5-3 to TRBJ2-1, with 14 bases identical to TRBD2. TRBV5-3 is known as an ORF, though its function is uncertain. The CDR3 totals 15 residues. The ends lost 4 bases at V and 8 bases at J; junction bases unmatched: 5. The CDR3 reads CARSLGLAGEDEQFF. CDR3 sequence (DNA): TGTGCCAGAAGCCTGGGACTAGCGGGAGAAGATGAGCAGTTCTTC.

V gene TRBV10-3 combines with J gene TRBJ1-1; D perhaps matches TRBD1 (5 bases). V was shortened by 10 bases and J by 5 bases, with 20 bases between the two germline ends. The CDR3 has 14 residues. The V gene's germline CDR1 is ENHRY and CDR2 SYGVKD. The CDR3 nucleotides read TGTGCCACCCTCAGGGACGGGTCGGGGACTGAAGCTTTCTTT. It is translated as CATLRDGSGTEAFF.

V is TRBV6-1 and J is TRBJ2-7; D uncertain. The germline V gene has CDR1 MNHNS and CDR2 SASEGT. This CDR3 is built from 15 residues. Deletions cut 1 base from V and 0 bases from J, with 10 bases between. The CDR3 nucleotides read TGTGCCAGCAGTGAAGTGTTAGTTAGCTCCTACGAGCAGTACTTC. The encoded protein is CASSEVLVSSYEQYF.

The chain uses TRBV10-3 and TRBJ1-4, with no clear D. From germline, CDR1 is ENHRY and CDR2 SYGVKD. V lost 3 bases, J lost 0 bases, and 5 bases lay in between. This CDR3 is built from 14 residues. CDR3 in amino acids: CAISDAATNEKLFF. Written as DNA, the CDR3 is TGTGCCATCAGTGATGCGGCAACTAATGAAAAACTGTTTTTT.

The chain recombines TRBV6-5 with TRBJ2-7; D is unresolved. Germline assignment: CDR1 MNHEY and CDR2 SVGAGI. The V end lost 4 bases, the J end lost 4 bases, and 11 bases lay between the germline ends. CDR3 length: 13 residues. CDR3 in DNA: TGTGCCAGCAGTTCCTGGACCCTTTACGAGCAGTACTTC. This codes for CASSSWTLYEQYF.

The J gene is TRBJ2-4, the V gene TRBV2; D is unclear. There are 15 residues in the CDR3. Germline V gene lookup returns CDR1 SNHLY and CDR2 FYNNEI. V was clipped by 1 base and J by 1 base, with 8 bases between them. The CDR3 is CASSEVGRAKNIQYF. CDR3 sequence (DNA): TGTGCCAGCAGTGAAGTGGGCCGGGCCAAAAACATTCAGTACTTC.

The chain couples TRBV11-2 to TRBJ2-7; TRBD2 matches at 11 bases. Trimming at V came to 3 bases and at J to 3 bases, leaving 4 bases not matched to a gene. The CDR3 is 15 amino acids. The germline gives CDR1 SGHAT, CDR2 FQNNGV. The CDR3 sequence: CASSFSTSGNYEQYF. In DNA, the CDR3 is TGTGCCAGCAGCTTTTCGACTAGCGGGAACTACGAGCAGTACTTC.

The V gene is TRBV12-5, the J gene TRBJ2-7; D gene unclear. The germline V and J ends were trimmed by 6 bases and 4 bases, with 7 bases remaining between them. From germline, CDR1 is LGHNT and CDR2 FRNRAP. There are 11 residues in the CDR3. The CDR3 is CASGAWYEQYF. The CDR3 coding sequence is TGTGCTAGTGGCGCTTGGTACGAGCAGTACTTC.

This rearrangement joins TRBV4-3 to TRBJ2-6; D unclear. The CDR3 covers 17 residues. The V and J ends lost 0 bases and 2 bases respectively, with 11 bases between them. Germline V gene data show CDR1 as LGHNA and CDR2 as YSLEER. Here the CDR3 reads CASSQDRDGPGANVLTF. As DNA, the CDR3 is TGCGCCAGCAGCCAAGATAGAGACGGCCCTGGGGCCAACGTCCTGACTTTC.

The genes are TRBV12-5 and TRBJ2-7; 8 bases map to TRBD2. V was clipped by 2 bases and J by 6 bases; unmatched bases: 6. CDR1 and CDR2 (germline): LGHNT, FRNRAP. The CDR3 totals 14 residues. CDR3 in DNA: TGTGCTAGTGGTTTGCGGGAGGGCCTCTCCGAGCAGTACTTC. Its protein is CASGLREGLSEQYF.

The J gene is TRBJ2-5, the V gene TRBV5-1; no definite D call. The CDR3 is 13 amino acids. Between the trimmed V and J ends, which lost 2 bases and 5 bases, there was a span of 10 bases. In germline, CDR1 is SGHRS, CDR2 YFSETQ. Here the CDR3 DNA reads TGCGCCAGCAGCTTTACCCGCTCCGAGACCCAGTACTTC. Amino acid sequence: CASSFTRSETQYF. Complete variable domain (other parts from reference TRBV5-1 and TRBJ2-5): KAGVTQTPRYLIKTRGQQVTLSCSPISGHRSVSWYQQTPGQGLQFLFEYFSETQRNKGNFPGRFSGRQFSNSRSEMNVSTLELGDSALYLCASSFTRSETQYFGPGTRLLVL.

The chain employs TRBV11-2 and TRBJ2-1, with 7 nucleotides matching TRBD2. With 0 bases clipped from V and 1 base from J, the junction kept 3 bases outside the gene matches. This CDR3 is 16 amino acids long. Germline lookup yields CDR1 SGHAT and CDR2 FQNNGV. CDR3: CASSLESGASYNEQFF. In DNA form, the CDR3 reads TGTGCCAGCAGCTTAGAGAGCGGGGCGTCCTACAATGAGCAGTTCTTC. Drawing the rest from reference TRBV11-2 and TRBJ2-1, the complete variable domain is EAGVAQSPRYKIIEKRQSVAFWCNPISGHATLYWYQQILGQGPKLLIQFQNNGVVDDSQLPKDRFSAERLKGVDSTLKIQPAKLEDSAVYLCASSLESGASYNEQFFGPGTRLTVL.